This T cell receptor beta chain was sequenced during a study of long-term antiretroviral therapy in people with HIV. For each donor, at least one pre-ART and at least two post-ART PBMC samples were available. Samples held about 1-11 million cryopreserved PBMC before DNA extraction. Germline assignment: CDR1 MNHNY and CDR2 SVGAGI (reference sequence). The CDR3 is made up of 14 amino acids. V lost 6 bases, J lost 5 bases, and 14 bases lay in between. immunoSEQ v3.0 was run at survey level. Profiled with immunoSEQ multiplex PCR; TCRdb holds only in-frame clones, not every one. The sample lists around 16,000 clones, approximately 80% seen once, with roughly 14% in the top ten.

The clonotype was recovered from a woman aged 35 to 49 with HIV. Sequenced material: unsorted PBMCs, taken nearly 3.3 years after starting antiretroviral therapy. This chain links TRBV6-6 with TRBJ2-1; no clear D. The CDR3 coding sequence is TGTGCCAGCAGCTTACCGGACGAGGACAATGAGCAGTTCTTC. Protein: CASSLPDEDNEQFF.